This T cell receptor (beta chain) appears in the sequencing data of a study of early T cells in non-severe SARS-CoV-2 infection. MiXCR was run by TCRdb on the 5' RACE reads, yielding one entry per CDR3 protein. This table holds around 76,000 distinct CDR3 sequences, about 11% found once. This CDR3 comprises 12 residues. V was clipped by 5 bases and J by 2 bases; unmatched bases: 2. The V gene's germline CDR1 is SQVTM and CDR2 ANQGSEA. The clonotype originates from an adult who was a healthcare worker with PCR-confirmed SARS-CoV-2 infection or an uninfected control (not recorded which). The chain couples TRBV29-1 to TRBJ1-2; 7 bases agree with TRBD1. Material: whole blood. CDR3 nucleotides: TGCAGCGTTCCGACAGGGAACTATGGCTACACCTTC. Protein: CSVPTGNYGYTF.